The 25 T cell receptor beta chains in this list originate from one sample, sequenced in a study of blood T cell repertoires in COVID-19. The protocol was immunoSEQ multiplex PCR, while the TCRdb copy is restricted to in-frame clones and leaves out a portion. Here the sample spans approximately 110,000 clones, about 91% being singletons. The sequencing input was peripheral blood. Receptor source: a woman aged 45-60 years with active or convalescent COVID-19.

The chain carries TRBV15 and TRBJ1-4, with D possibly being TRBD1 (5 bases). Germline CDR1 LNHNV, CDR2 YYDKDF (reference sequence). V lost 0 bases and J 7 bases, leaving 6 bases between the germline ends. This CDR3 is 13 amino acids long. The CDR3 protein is CATSREGGEKLFF. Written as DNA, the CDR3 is TGTGCCACCAGCAGAGAGGGGGGTGAAAAACTGTTTTTT.

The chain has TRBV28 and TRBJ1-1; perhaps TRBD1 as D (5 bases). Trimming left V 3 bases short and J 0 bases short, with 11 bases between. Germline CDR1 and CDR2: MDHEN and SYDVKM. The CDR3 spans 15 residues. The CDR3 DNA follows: TGTGCCAGCAGTTTGGGAGGGGTTATGAACACTGAAGCTTTCTTT. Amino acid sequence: CASSLGGVMNTEAFF.

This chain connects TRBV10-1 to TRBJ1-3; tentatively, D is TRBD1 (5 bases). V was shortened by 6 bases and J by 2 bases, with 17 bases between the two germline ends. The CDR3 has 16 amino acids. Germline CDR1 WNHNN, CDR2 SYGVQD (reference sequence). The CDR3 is CASSRTGGQAGNTIYF. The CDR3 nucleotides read TGCGCCAGCAGCCGCACGGGGGGTCAGGCTGGAAACACCATATATTTT.

CDR3 protein: CASSIIHRGQTYEQYF. The CDR3 nucleotides are TGTGCCAGCAGCATAATTCACAGGGGACAAACCTACGAGCAGTACTTC. The V and J genes are TRBV21-1 and TRBJ2-7; no DNA check was done on the table's D call, TRBD1. TRBV21-1 is a recognized pseudogene. This CDR3 contains 16 residues.

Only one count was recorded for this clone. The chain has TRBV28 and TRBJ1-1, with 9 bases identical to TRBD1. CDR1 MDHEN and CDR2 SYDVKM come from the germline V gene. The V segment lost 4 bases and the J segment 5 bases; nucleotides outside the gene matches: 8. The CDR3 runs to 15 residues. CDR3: CASSSDRGVSTEAFF. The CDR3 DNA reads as TGTGCCAGCAGTTCGGACAGGGGAGTATCGACTGAAGCTTTCTTT.

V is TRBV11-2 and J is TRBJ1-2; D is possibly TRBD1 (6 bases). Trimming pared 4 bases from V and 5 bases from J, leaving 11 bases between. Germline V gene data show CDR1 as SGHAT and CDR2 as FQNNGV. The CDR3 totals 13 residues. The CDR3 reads CASSYRVGYGYTF. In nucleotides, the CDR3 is TGTGCCAGCAGCTACAGGGTTGGATATGGCTACACCTTC.

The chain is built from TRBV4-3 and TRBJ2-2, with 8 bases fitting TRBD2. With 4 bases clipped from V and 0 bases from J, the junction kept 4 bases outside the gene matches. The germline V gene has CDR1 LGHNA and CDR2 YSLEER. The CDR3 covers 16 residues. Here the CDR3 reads CASSPLAGSNTGELFF. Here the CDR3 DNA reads TGCGCCAGCAGCCCTCTAGCGGGCTCGAACACCGGGGAGCTGTTTTTT.

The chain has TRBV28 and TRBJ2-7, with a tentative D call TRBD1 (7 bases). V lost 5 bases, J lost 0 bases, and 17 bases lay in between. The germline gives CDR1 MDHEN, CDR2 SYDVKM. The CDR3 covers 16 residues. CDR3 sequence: CASSPLGGQNSYEQYF. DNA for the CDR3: TGTGCCAGCAGTCCCTTGGGGGGACAGAACTCCTACGAGCAGTACTTC.

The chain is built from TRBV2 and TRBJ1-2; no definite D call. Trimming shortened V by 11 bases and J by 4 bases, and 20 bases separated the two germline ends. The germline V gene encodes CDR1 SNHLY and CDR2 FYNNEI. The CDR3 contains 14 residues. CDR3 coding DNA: TGTGCCTCTAGTGGCCGCACCTCGGGCTATGGCTACACCTTC. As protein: CASSGRTSGYGYTF.

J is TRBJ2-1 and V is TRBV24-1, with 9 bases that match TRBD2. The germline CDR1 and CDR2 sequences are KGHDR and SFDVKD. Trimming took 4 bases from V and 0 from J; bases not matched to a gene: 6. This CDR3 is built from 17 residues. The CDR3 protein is CATSDPMTSGSYNEQFF. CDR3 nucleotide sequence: TGTGCCACCAGTGACCCTATGACTAGCGGCTCCTACAATGAGCAGTTCTTC.

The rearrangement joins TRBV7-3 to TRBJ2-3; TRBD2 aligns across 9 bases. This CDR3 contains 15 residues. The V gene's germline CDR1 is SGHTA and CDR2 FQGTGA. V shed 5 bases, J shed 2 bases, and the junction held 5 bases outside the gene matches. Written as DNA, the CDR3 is TGTGCCAGCAGCCGGACTAGCGTACCCACAGATACGCAGTATTTT. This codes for CASSRTSVPTDTQYF.

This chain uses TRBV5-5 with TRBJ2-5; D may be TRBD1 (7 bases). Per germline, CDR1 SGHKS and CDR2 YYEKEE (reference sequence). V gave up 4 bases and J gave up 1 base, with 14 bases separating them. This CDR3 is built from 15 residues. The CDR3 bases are TGTGCCAGCAGCAGAGGCGGGGACAGCCAAGAGACCCAGTACTTC. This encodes CASSRGGDSQETQYF.

CDR3 nucleotide sequence: TGTGCCAGCAGTCGCGGACAGATTGATTCACCCCTCCACTTT. This translates into CASSRGQIDSPLHF. The genes are TRBV6-5 and TRBJ1-6; tentative D call: TRBD1 (6 bases). Germline assignment: CDR1 MNHEY and CDR2 SVGAGI. CDR3 length equals 14 residues. Trimming took off 5 bases at V and 8 bases at J, with 13 bases between the two ends.

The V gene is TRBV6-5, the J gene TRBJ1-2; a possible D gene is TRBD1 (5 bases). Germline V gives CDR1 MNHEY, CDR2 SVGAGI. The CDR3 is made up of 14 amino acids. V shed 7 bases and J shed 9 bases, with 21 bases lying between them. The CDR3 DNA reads TGTGCCAGCACCTCTACCCCCGCAGGGAGGCGCTACACCTTC. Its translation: CASTSTPAGRRYTF.

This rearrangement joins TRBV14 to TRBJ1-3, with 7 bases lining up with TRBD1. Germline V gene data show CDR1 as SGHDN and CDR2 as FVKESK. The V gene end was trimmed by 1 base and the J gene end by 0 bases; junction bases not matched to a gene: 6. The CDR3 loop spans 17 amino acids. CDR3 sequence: CASSQGWDSLSGNTIYF. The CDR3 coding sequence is TGTGCCAGCAGCCAAGGATGGGACAGTCTCTCTGGAAACACCATATATTTT.

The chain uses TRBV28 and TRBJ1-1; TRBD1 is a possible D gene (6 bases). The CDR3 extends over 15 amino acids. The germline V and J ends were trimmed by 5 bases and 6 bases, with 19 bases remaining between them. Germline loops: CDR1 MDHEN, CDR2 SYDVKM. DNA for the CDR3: TGTGCCAGCAGTCCGTACAGGGTGTCTAAATCTGAAGCTTTCTTT. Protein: CASSPYRVSKSEAFF.

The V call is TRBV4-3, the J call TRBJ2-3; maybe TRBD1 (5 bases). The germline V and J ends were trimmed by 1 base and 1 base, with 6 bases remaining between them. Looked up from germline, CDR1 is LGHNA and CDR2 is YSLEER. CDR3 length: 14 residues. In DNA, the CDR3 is TGCGCCAGCAGCCAAGTCAGGGGCACAGATACGCAGTATTTT. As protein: CASSQVRGTDTQYF.

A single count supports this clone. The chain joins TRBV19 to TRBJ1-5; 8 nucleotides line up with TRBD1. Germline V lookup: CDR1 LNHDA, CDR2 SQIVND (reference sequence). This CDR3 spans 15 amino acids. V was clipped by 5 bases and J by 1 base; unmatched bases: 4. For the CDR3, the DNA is TGTGCCAGTAGTCCGAGACAGGGGAGCAATCAGCCCCAGCATTTT. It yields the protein CASSPRQGSNQPQHF.

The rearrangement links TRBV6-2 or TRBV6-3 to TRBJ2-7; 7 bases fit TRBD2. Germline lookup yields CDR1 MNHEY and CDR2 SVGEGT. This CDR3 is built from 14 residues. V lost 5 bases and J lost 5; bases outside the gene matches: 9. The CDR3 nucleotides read TGTGCCAGCAGTCTGAGGGCTAGCGGCGACGAGCAGTACTTC. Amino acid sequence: CASSLRASGDEQYF.

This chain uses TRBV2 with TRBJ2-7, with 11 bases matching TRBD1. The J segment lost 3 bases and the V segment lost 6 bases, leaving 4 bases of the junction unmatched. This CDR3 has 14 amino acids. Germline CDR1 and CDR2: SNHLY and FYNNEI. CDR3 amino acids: CASSRDRGGYEQYF. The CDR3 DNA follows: TGTGCCAGCAGCCGGGACAGGGGGGGCTACGAGCAGTACTTC.

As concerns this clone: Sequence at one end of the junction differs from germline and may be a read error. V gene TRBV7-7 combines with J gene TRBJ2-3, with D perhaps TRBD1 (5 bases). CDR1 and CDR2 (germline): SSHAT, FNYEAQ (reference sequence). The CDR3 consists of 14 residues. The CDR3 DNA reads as TGTGCTAGCAGCCGAACGACAGGCACAGATACGCAGTATTTT. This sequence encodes CASSRTTGTDTQYF.

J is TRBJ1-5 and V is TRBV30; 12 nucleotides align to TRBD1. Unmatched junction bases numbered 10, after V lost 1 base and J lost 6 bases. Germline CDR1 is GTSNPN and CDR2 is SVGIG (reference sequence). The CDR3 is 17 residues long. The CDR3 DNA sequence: TGTGCCTGGAGTGGCCTCCCCCGGGACAGGGGGCCTCAGCCCCAGCATTTT. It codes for CAWSGLPRDRGPQPQHF.

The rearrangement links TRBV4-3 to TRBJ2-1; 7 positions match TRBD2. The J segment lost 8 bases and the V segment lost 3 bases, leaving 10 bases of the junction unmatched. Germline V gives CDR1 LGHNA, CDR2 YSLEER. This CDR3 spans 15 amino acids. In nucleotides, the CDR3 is TGCGCCAGCAGCCACGGGGGGTCAGAGGGCCATGAGCAGTTCTTC. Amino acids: CASSHGGSEGHEQFF.

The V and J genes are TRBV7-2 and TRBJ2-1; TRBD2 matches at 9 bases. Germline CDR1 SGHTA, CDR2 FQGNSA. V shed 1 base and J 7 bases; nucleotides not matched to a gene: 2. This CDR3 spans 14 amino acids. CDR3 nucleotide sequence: TGTGCCAGCAGCTTAGAAGGACTAGCGAATGAGCAGTTCTTC. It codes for CASSLEGLANEQFF.

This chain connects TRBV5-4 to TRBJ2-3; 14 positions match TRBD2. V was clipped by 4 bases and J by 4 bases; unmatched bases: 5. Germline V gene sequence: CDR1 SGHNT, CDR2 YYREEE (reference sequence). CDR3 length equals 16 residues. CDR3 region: CASSRGLAGVADTQYF. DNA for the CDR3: TGTGCCAGCAGCCGGGGACTAGCGGGAGTGGCAGATACGCAGTATTTT.